Each of the 32 T cell receptor beta chains below was sequenced from the same sample in a study of beta chain features in type 1 diabetes. Whole-study results and caveats: A moderate, significant TCRB CDR3 shortening appeared in type 1 diabetes across four CD4+ subsets.

The whole isolated RNA underwent reverse transcription, so sequencing captured expressed TCRB transcripts. The repertoire was sequenced with immunoSEQ multiplex PCR; TCRdb's copy has only in-frame clones and lacks some. The sample shows some 350,000 clones, 8.5% to 10% of them seen only once. Antigen specificity for these receptors is unknown. The sample comprised central memory CD4+ T cells from blood. The origin of the receptors is a man aged 25-40 years with type 1 diabetes.

This clone was counted ten times or more. The chain employs TRBV6-6 and TRBJ2-5, with D hard to call. Per germline, CDR1 MNHNY and CDR2 SVGAGI (reference sequence). This CDR3 spans 14 amino acids. V dropped 4 bases and J dropped 5 bases, with 14 bases sitting between them. Here the CDR3 reads CASSWTPKVETQYF. The CDR3 nucleotides read TGTGCCAGCAGTTGGACCCCGAAAGTTGAGACCCAGTACTTC.

The CDR3 here is CASSSQYGRESNQPQHF. The CDR3, as DNA: TGTGCCAGCAGCTCCCAATACGGCAGGGAAAGCAATCAGCCCCAGCATTTT. V and J are TRBV7-9 and TRBJ1-5; D possibly corresponds to TRBD1 (5 bases). The V gene's germline CDR1 is SEHNR and CDR2 FQNEAQ (reference sequence). V gave up 4 bases and J gave up 1 base, with 17 bases separating them. This CDR3 region has 17 residues. The full variable domain, its missing parts supplied by reference TRBV7-9 and TRBJ1-5, is DTGVSQNPRHKITKRGQNVTFRCDPISEHNRLYWYRQTLGQGPEFLTYFQNEAQLEKSRLLSDRFSAERPKGSFSTLEIQRTEQGDSAMYLCASSSQYGRESNQPQHFGDGTRLSIL.

The gene calls are TRBV5-4 and TRBJ2-5; the match to TRBD2 covers 9 bases. CDR3 length: 19 amino acids. After removal of 4 bases from V and 1 base from J, the junction contained 17 bases not matched to a gene. Germline assignment: CDR1 SGHNT and CDR2 YYREEE (reference sequence). The CDR3 loop is CASSHGGLALPRGQETQYF. The CDR3 nucleotides read TGTGCCAGCAGCCACGGTGGACTAGCGCTCCCTCGGGGCCAAGAGACCCAGTACTTC.

J is TRBJ2-1 and V is TRBV7-8; D gene unclear. The germline V gene encodes CDR1 SGHVS and CDR2 FQNEAQ. Trimming pared 1 base from V and 8 bases from J, leaving 9 bases between. This CDR3 has 13 residues. CDR3 sequence: CASSLVSVYEQFF. DNA of the CDR3: TGTGCCAGCAGCTTAGTTTCTGTGTATGAGCAGTTCTTC.

The chain joins TRBV7-2 to TRBJ1-5, with D perhaps matching TRBD1 (6 bases). The V gene's germline CDR1 is SGHTA and CDR2 FQGNSA. V dropped 4 bases and J dropped 4 bases, with 11 bases sitting between them. The CDR3 runs 14 residues. The CDR3 spells CASSSIGQNQPQHF. The CDR3 DNA sequence: TGTGCCAGCAGCTCAATAGGACAGAATCAGCCCCAGCATTTT.

The chain joins TRBV11-2 to TRBJ2-1; maybe TRBD1 (6 bases). V was cut by 3 bases and J by 6 bases, with 12 bases left in between. The CDR3 extends over 14 amino acids. Per the germline V gene, CDR1 is SGHAT and CDR2 is FQNNGV. Here the CDR3 DNA reads TGTGCCAGCAGCTTCTCCGGGACACGCAATGAGCAGTTCTTC. It yields the protein CASSFSGTRNEQFF.

This clone was seen a few times. V and J are TRBV29-1 and TRBJ2-2; D not resolved. CDR1 is SQVTM and CDR2 is ANQGSEA in the germline V gene. Deletions cut 5 bases from V and 11 bases from J, with 18 bases between. There are 13 residues in the CDR3. In nucleotides, the CDR3 is TGCAGCGTTACCACGACCCATCGAAGTGAGCTGTTTTTT. Translating gives CSVTTTHRSELFF.

J is TRBJ2-1 and V is TRBV10-3, with TRBD2 matching 10 bases. The ends lost 6 bases at V and 5 bases at J; junction bases unmatched: 7. Per the germline V gene, CDR1 is ENHRY and CDR2 is SYGVKD. The CDR3 runs to 15 residues. CDR3 DNA: TGTGCCATCAGCCCCGGGACTAGCGCACACAATGAGCAGTTCTTC. Translated, it gives CAISPGTSAHNEQFF.

V and J are TRBV19 and TRBJ2-5; 7 bases align to TRBD1. The J segment lost 6 bases and the V segment lost 3 bases, leaving 7 bases of the junction unmatched. The CDR3 covers 14 residues. Looked up from germline, CDR1 is LNHDA and CDR2 is SQIVND (reference sequence). CDR3 in DNA: TGTGCCAGTAGTATTCCAGGGGGTACGAAGACCCAGTACTTC. Protein sequence: CASSIPGGTKTQYF.

This clone was found a few times. The J gene is TRBJ1-5, the V gene TRBV28, with TRBD1 as a possible D gene (6 bases). This CDR3 is built from 14 residues. Germline values: CDR1 MDHEN, CDR2 SYDVKM. The ends were cut back, 6 bases at V and 6 bases at J, with 15 bases in the middle. Written as DNA, the CDR3 is TGTGCCAGCAGACAAACAGGGTCCGGTCAGCCCCAGCATTTT. This encodes CASRQTGSGQPQHF.

This clone was seen many times. The V call is TRBV11-2, the J call TRBJ2-1; TRBD2 matches at 9 bases. Germline V gives CDR1 SGHAT, CDR2 FQNNGV. The CDR3 length is 17 residues. The J segment lost 7 bases and the V segment lost 5 bases, leaving 15 bases of the junction unmatched. CDR3 protein: CASSPPPGSGRPNEQFF. CDR3 in DNA: TGTGCCAGCAGCCCACCTCCCGGGAGCGGGAGGCCTAATGAGCAGTTCTTC.

The chain joins TRBV7-2 to TRBJ1-1; D is ambiguous. The CDR3 covers 14 residues. Trimming stripped 3 bases from V and 0 bases from J, with 8 bases between. The V gene's germline CDR1 is SGHTA and CDR2 FQGNSA. In nucleotides, the CDR3 is TGTGCCAGCAGCTTTGTGAGTATGAACACTGAAGCTTTCTTT. It encodes CASSFVSMNTEAFF.

This clone has only a few counts. This chain links TRBV7-2 with TRBJ2-5, with D uncertain. The CDR3 is made up of 12 amino acids. V lost 2 bases to trimming and J lost 5 bases, with 6 bases between them. Germline-derived CDR1 and CDR2 are SGHTA and FQGNSA. CDR3 nucleotides: TGTGCCAGCAGCTTACGGAGTGAGACCCAGTACTTC. Encoded protein: CASSLRSETQYF.

The rearrangement uses TRBV6-1 and TRBJ1-2; TRBD1 is a possible D gene (5 bases). The germline CDR1 and CDR2 sequences are MNHNS and SASEGT. V was cut by 1 base and J by 8 bases, with 17 bases left in between. The CDR3 is made up of 15 amino acids. The CDR3 reads CASSEVRAGLAGYTF. DNA for the CDR3: TGTGCCAGCAGTGAAGTTCGAGCGGGGCTCGCCGGCTACACCTTC.

The V and J genes are TRBV30 and TRBJ1-4; D is unclear. Trimming shortened V by 0 bases and J by 7 bases, and 9 bases separated the two germline ends. The CDR3 has 13 residues. The germline V gene has CDR1 GTSNPN and CDR2 SVGIG (reference sequence). Written as DNA, the CDR3 is TGTGCCTGGAGTGTACGTATCAGTGAAAAACTGTTTTTT. This sequence encodes CAWSVRISEKLFF.

The rearrangement joins TRBV27 to TRBJ2-3; TRBD2 aligns across 12 bases. The junction had 12 bases not matched to a gene; V was cut back by 5 bases and J by 0 bases. The CDR3 has 19 amino acids. Germline CDR1 is MNHEY and CDR2 is SMNVEV (reference sequence). DNA for the CDR3: TGTGCCAGCAGTCCGGGACTAGCGGGTTTTGCGTCTAGCACAGATACGCAGTATTTT. Protein product: CASSPGLAGFASSTDTQYF.

The J gene is TRBJ2-1, the V gene TRBV7-3, with TRBD1 as a possible D gene (5 bases). The ends were cut back, 3 bases at V and 5 bases at J, with 14 bases in the middle. CDR3 length: 15 amino acids. In germline, CDR1 is SGHTA, CDR2 FQGTGA. Here the CDR3 reads CASSFQGLIDNEQFF. The CDR3, as DNA: TGTGCCAGCAGCTTCCAGGGTCTTATCGACAATGAGCAGTTCTTC.

This clone was seen more than once but under ten times. This could be a read error, since a much larger clone is one nucleotide away. V gene TRBV10-3 combines with J gene TRBJ1-5, with D tentatively TRBD1 (5 bases). Deletions cut 3 bases from V and 11 bases from J, with 11 bases between. The CDR3 consists of 12 residues. Germline-derived CDR1 and CDR2 are ENHRY and SYGVKD. The CDR3 is CAISEGGVTQHF. The CDR3 DNA reads TGTGCCATCAGTGAAGGAGGGGTGACCCAGCATTTT.

The CDR3 DNA reads TGTGCCAGCAGCTTACAGGGCGAGCAGTACTTC. Amino acids: CASSLQGEQYF. This chain links TRBV13 with TRBJ2-7; D may be TRBD1 (5 bases). CDR1 and CDR2 from the germline V gene are PRHDT and FYEKMQ (reference sequence). Trimming took off 2 bases at V and 6 bases at J, with 5 bases between the two ends. The CDR3 loop spans 11 amino acids.

Of note for this clone: A junction end diverges from the germline sequence, so it may reflect a read error. The chain links TRBV6-5 to TRBJ2-1, with 8 positions matching TRBD1. This CDR3 spans 15 amino acids. Germline CDR1 MNHEY, CDR2 SVGAGI. Here the CDR3 DNA reads TGTGCCAGCAGTTCGGACAGGGTCGTAGGCGATGAGCAGCTCTTC. Encoded protein: CASSSDRVVGDEQLF.

Here the CDR3 DNA reads TGTGCCATTACTACAGGGGTGGGACAGCCCCAGCATTTT. Residues: CAITTGVGQPQHF. The chain is built from TRBV10-3 and TRBJ1-5; 7 bases are a match to TRBD1. Germline V gene sequence: CDR1 ENHRY, CDR2 SYGVKD. With 9 bases clipped from V and 7 bases from J, the junction kept 9 bases outside the gene matches. The CDR3 totals 13 residues.

This clone was found a few times. In DNA form, the CDR3 reads TGTGCCAGCAGCCCACACGGACTGGGGGGGGAGCAGTACTTC. Translation: CASSPHGLGGEQYF. The chain has TRBV9 and TRBJ2-7; 7 bases line up with TRBD2. Trimming cost V 4 bases and J 7 bases; bases outside gene matches: 11. This CDR3 contains 14 residues. Per the germline V gene, CDR1 is SGDLS and CDR2 is YYNGEE.

This clone was seen a handful of times. The rearrangement joins TRBV19 to TRBJ2-7; D perhaps matches TRBD1 (6 bases). The CDR3 runs 17 residues. Germline V gene data show CDR1 as LNHDA and CDR2 as SQIVND (reference sequence). Between the trimmed V and J ends, which lost 3 bases and 4 bases, there was a span of 22 bases. CDR3 coding DNA: TGTGCCAGTAGTATGGACACAGGGCTACGCCGTGGTTACGAGCAGTACTTC. Amino acids: CASSMDTGLRRGYEQYF.

This clone was counted only a few times. The CDR3 spells CASSSRQGGSYEQYF. CDR3 DNA sequence: TGTGCCAGCAGTTCGCGACAGGGGGGGTCCTACGAGCAGTACTTC. V gene TRBV27 combines with J gene TRBJ2-7, with 9 nucleotides matching TRBD1. Germline CDR1 is MNHEY and CDR2 is SMNVEV (reference sequence). J gave up 1 base and V 4 bases, and 5 bases lay outside the gene matches. The CDR3 length is 15 residues.

V usage is TRBV19 and J usage is TRBJ2-7; D is unclear. The CDR3 spans 14 residues. The ends were cut back, 3 bases at V and 7 bases at J, with 16 bases in the middle. CDR1 and CDR2 from the germline V gene are LNHDA and SQIVND (reference sequence). The CDR3 is CASSMDRAAGEQYF. CDR3 DNA sequence: TGTGCCAGTAGTATGGATAGGGCCGCCGGGGAGCAGTACTTC.

Points on this clone: An end of the junction does not agree with germline; a read error may underlie this. The chain joins TRBV11-2 to TRBJ2-5, with a possible D match to TRBD2 (5 bases). Germline V lookup: CDR1 SGHAT, CDR2 FQNNGV. The CDR3 runs 15 residues. The CDR3 sequence: CASSPRVEGGETQYF. CDR3 nucleotide sequence: TGCGCCAGCAGCCCCCGGGTCGAGGGTGGAGAGACCCAGTACTTC.

For the CDR3, the DNA is TGTGCCAGCAGCCAAGAACTAGCGGTTGGGGATTACGAGCAGTACTTC. It specifies CASSQELAVGDYEQYF. This chain links TRBV5-5 with TRBJ2-7; 8 bases match TRBD2. This CDR3 contains 16 residues. CDR1 is SGHKS and CDR2 is YYEKEE in the germline V gene (reference sequence). The trim removed 4 bases at V and 4 bases at J, leaving 13 bases unmatched. The full variable domain, its missing parts supplied by reference TRBV5-5 and TRBJ2-7, is DAGVTQSPTHLIKTRGQQVTLRCSPISGHKSVSWYQQVLGQGPQFIFQYYEKEERGRGNFPDRFSARQFPNYSSELNVNALLLGDSALYLCASSQELAVGDYEQYFGPGTRLTVT.

The table lists this clone with a few counts. This chain links TRBV4-1 with TRBJ2-2; D uncertain. Germline V gene lookup returns CDR1 MGHRA and CDR2 YSYEKL. CDR3 length: 16 residues. The ends were cut back, 0 bases at V and 4 bases at J, with 12 bases in the middle. The CDR3, as DNA: TGCGCCAGCAGCCAAGATTATCTCGCAACCACCGGGGAGCTGTTTTTT. Translated, it gives CASSQDYLATTGELFF.

On this clone itself: Different DNA sequences within this sample yield the same CDR3. This chain uses TRBV5-1 with TRBJ1-2, with 12 positions matching TRBD1. The CDR3 totals 14 residues. V was pared by 4 bases and J by 7 bases, with 5 bases of the junction left unmatched. Per the germline V gene, CDR1 is SGHRS and CDR2 is YFSETQ. Written as DNA, the CDR3 is TGCGCCAGCAGCGCGGGGACAGGGGGCGCTGGCTACACCTTC. Translation gives CASSAGTGGAGYTF.

This chain links TRBV2 with TRBJ1-3, with D possibly matching TRBD1 (6 bases). V lost 6 bases and J lost 1, with 13 bases in between. Germline V gene data show CDR1 as SNHLY and CDR2 as FYNNEI. The CDR3 is made up of 15 amino acids. The CDR3 protein is CASSLTGESGNTIYF. The CDR3 DNA reads as TGTGCCAGCAGCCTGACAGGAGAGTCTGGAAACACCATATATTTT.

This clone has just a few counts. This CDR3 is CASSLGTITRNEQFF. The CDR3 nucleotides are TGTGCCAGCAGCTTAGGGACTATAACCAGGAATGAGCAGTTCTTC. The chain carries TRBV7-9 and TRBJ2-1; TRBD2 is a possible D gene (6 bases). V lost 1 base and J lost 7, with 14 bases in between. In germline, CDR1 is SEHNR, CDR2 FQNEAQ (reference sequence). CDR3 length equals 15 residues.

A remark on this clone: Other DNA variants within this sample encode the same CDR3. The V call is TRBV27, the J call TRBJ2-2; 14 bases are a match to TRBD2. The germline V gene encodes CDR1 MNHEY and CDR2 SMNVEV (reference sequence). There are 15 residues in the CDR3. V lost 6 bases to trimming and J lost 6 bases; unmatched junction nucleotides: 3. CDR3 bases: TGTGCCAGCAGGGGACTAGCGGGAGTATCCGGGGAGCTGTTTTTT. It codes for CASRGLAGVSGELFF.